These T cell receptor beta chains were read from a single sample in a study of a mutant IDH1 vaccine in newly diagnosed glioma. Antigen specificity for these receptors is unknown. TCRdb's copy holds only in-frame clones and misses some; the assay was immunoSEQ multiplex PCR. The sample has about 36,000 clones, roughly 81% seen once. Sequencing used PBMCs, obtained from a glioma patient whose treatment included an IDH1 peptide vaccine. These TCRs come from a man in his fifties or sixties with glioma. Each CDR3 is given with its conserved first and last residue. D genes are given only for firm matches. Only part of the rows carry a size: once, few, many, or a class if the clone is expanded.

j_gene,d_gene,abundance,v_gene,CDR3aa,CDR3nt
TRBJ2-2,TRBD2,few,TRBV7-9,CASSFPSGRRPGELFF,TGTGCCAGCAGCTTCCCTAGCGGGAGGCGCCCCGGGGAGCTGTTTTTT
TRBJ2-3,TRBD2,-,TRBV28,CASSSGVAGGPRRSADTQYF,TGTGCCAGCAGCTCGGGGGTAGCGGGAGGACCCCGCCGGTCCGCAGATACGCAGTATTTT
TRBJ1-2,TRBD1,-,TRBV19,CASSLRDRNSNYGYTF,TGTGCCAGTAGTCTACGGGACAGGAATTCTAACTATGGCTACACCTTC
TRBJ1-2,TRBD1,few,TRBV5-4,CASSLTQGANYGYTF,TGTGCCAGCAGCCTGACACAGGGGGCTAACTATGGCTACACCTTC
TRBJ2-1,TRBD2,once,TRBV7-6,CASSPIPLAGNEQFF,TGTGCCAGCAGCCCTATCCCACTAGCGGGGAATGAGCAGTTCTTC
TRBJ2-1,TRBD1,-,TRBV30,CAWSRDREYNEQFF,TGTGCCTGGAGTAGGGACAGGGAGTACAATGAGCAGTTCTTC
TRBJ1-2,TRBD1,-,TRBV28,CASRTTGGSYGYTF,TGTGCCAGCAGGACCACAGGGGGATCCTATGGCTACACCTTC
TRBJ2-7,-,-,TRBV27,CASSPGGTYEQYF,TGTGCCAGCAGCCCCGGTGGAACCTACGAGCAGTACTTC
TRBJ2-2,TRBD1,-,TRBV25-1,CASSEYRTGSDGELFF,TGTGCCAGCAGTGAATATAGGACAGGGTCTGACGGGGAGCTGTTTTTT
TRBJ2-5,-,-,TRBV9,CASSAGTLGQETQYF,TGTGCCAGCAGCGCCGGGACGTTGGGGCAGGAGACCCAGTACTTC
TRBJ1-1,TRBD1,-,TRBV7-2,CASSFQGGSTEAFF,TGTGCCAGCAGCTTCCAGGGGGGGTCCACTGAAGCTTTCTTT
TRBJ2-7,TRBD1,-,TRBV5-5,CASSLVQGSYEQYF,TGTGCCAGCAGCTTGGTACAGGGGTCTTACGAGCAGTACTTC
TRBJ2-5,-,once,TRBV5-1,CASSPGGVRETQYF,TGCGCCAGCAGCCCAGGTGGAGTGAGAGAGACCCAGTACTTC
TRBJ2-2,-,once,TRBV5-1,CASSRSTIWDTQNTGELFF,TGCGCCAGCAGCCGGAGCACGATTTGGGACACCCAGAACACCGGGGAGCTGTTTTTT